The 22 T cell receptor beta chains listed next were all sequenced from one sample in a study of blood T cell repertoires in COVID-19. The data were produced by immunoSEQ multiplex PCR, yet TCRdb's version contains in-frame clones alone and is incomplete. The data contain roughly 140,000 clones, approximately 86% of them seen just once; the ten biggest clones take up 6.2%. Sample: PBMCs or T cells enriched from blood (not recorded which). These receptors were obtained from a woman aged 40 to 49 who had recovered from COVID-19.

This clone was counted once. This sequence joins TRBV4-1 and TRBJ2-1, with 12 bases that match TRBD2. The V segment lost 4 bases and the J segment 4 bases; nucleotides outside the gene matches: 2. The CDR3 is made up of 15 amino acids. Looked up from germline, CDR1 is MGHRA and CDR2 is YSYEKL. This chain's CDR3 is CASSPTSGGYNEQFF. CDR3 nucleotide sequence: TGCGCCAGCAGCCCGACTAGCGGGGGTTACAATGAGCAGTTCTTC.

The CDR3 region is CASSWGVYTEAFF. CDR3 coding DNA: TGTGCCAGCAGCTGGGGAGTTTACACTGAAGCTTTCTTT. The chain links TRBV12-3 or TRBV12-4 to TRBJ1-1; D remains unclear. The V end lost 6 bases, the J end lost 3 bases, and 11 bases lay between the germline ends. The CDR3 length is 13 residues.

V and J are TRBV5-6 and TRBJ2-2; 9 bases are shared with TRBD1. Germline-derived CDR1 and CDR2 are SGHDT and YYEEEE. The CDR3 is 19 residues long. V lost 1 base and J lost 1; bases outside the gene matches: 11. The chain's CDR3 is CASSLFGQGRTKNTGELFF. As DNA, the CDR3 is TGTGCCAGCAGCTTGTTTGGACAGGGGAGAACCAAGAACACCGGGGAGCTGTTTTTT.

The V gene is TRBV3-1 (or the pseudogene TRBV3-2), the J gene TRBJ2-5; 8 bases are a match to TRBD2. This CDR3 contains 15 residues. Trimming took 3 bases from V and 5 from J; bases not matched to a gene: 8. Per germline, CDR1 LGHDT and CDR2 YNNKEL (reference sequence). The CDR3 sequence: CASSHTAGGRETQYF. The CDR3 bases are TGTGCCAGCAGCCATACCGCGGGGGGCCGGGAGACCCAGTACTTC.

Remarks on this clone: Other DNA sequences in this sample translate to the same CDR3. This rearrangement joins TRBV5-1 to TRBJ2-7; 10 positions agree with TRBD2. CDR3 length equals 16 residues. CDR1 SGHRS and CDR2 YFSETQ come from the germline V gene. The junction had 8 bases not matched to a gene; V was cut back by 3 bases and J by 2 bases. For the CDR3, the DNA is TGCGCCAGCAGCTCCATCACTAGCGGGATGACCTACGAGCAGTACTTC. This codes for CASSSITSGMTYEQYF.

The chain employs TRBV6-5 and TRBJ1-1, with TRBD1 as a possible D gene (6 bases). Trimming took 5 bases from V and 1 from J, leaving 8 bases between them. Germline V CDR1 and CDR2: MNHEY, SVGAGI. The CDR3 consists of 13 residues. CDR3 amino acids: CASSIGGNTEAFF. Here the CDR3 DNA reads TGTGCCAGCAGTATAGGGGGGAACACTGAAGCTTTCTTT.

J is TRBJ2-2 and V is TRBV2, with 7 bases fitting TRBD1. Germline V lookup: CDR1 SNHLY, CDR2 FYNNEI. The CDR3 spans 14 residues. Trimming removed 5 bases from V and 5 bases from J; junction bases left unmatched: 5. CDR3 nucleotide sequence: TGTGCCAGCAGTTCTGACAGGGAGACCGGGGAGCTGTTTTTT. This sequence encodes CASSSDRETGELFF.

V gene TRBV19 combines with J gene TRBJ1-2; D unresolved. CDR1 and CDR2 from the germline V gene are LNHDA and SQIVND (reference sequence). CDR3 length equals 12 residues. V lost 7 bases to trimming and J lost 8 bases, with 14 bases between them. In DNA, the CDR3 is TGTGCCAGTAATCTCCCTCCGGGGGGCTACACCTTC. Encoded protein: CASNLPPGGYTF.

The chain uses TRBV5-1 and TRBJ1-2; 9 bases align to TRBD1. V lost 4 bases, J lost 6 bases, and 16 bases stayed unmatched. There are 17 residues in the CDR3. CDR1 and CDR2 (germline): SGHRS, YFSETQ. The CDR3 here is CASSDRDRDPSLHGYTF. The CDR3 coding sequence is TGCGCCAGCAGCGACCGGGACAGGGACCCATCCCTCCATGGCTACACCTTC. Using reference TRBV5-1 and TRBJ1-2 for the parts outside the CDR3, the full variable domain is KAGVTQTPRYLIKTRGQQVTLSCSPISGHRSVSWYQQTPGQGLQFLFEYFSETQRNKGNFPGRFSGRQFSNSRSEMNVSTLELGDSALYLCASSDRDRDPSLHGYTFGSGTRLTVV.

The chain employs TRBV18 and TRBJ1-1; tentatively, D is TRBD1 (6 bases). V gave up 3 bases and J gave up 1 base, with 9 bases separating them. CDR1 is KGHSH, CDR2 LQKENI, per germline. The CDR3 loop spans 14 amino acids. The CDR3 region has the DNA TGTGCCAGCTCACCTGCCAGGGGGAACACTGAAGCTTTCTTT. It codes for CASSPARGNTEAFF.

The rearrangement joins TRBV24-1 to TRBJ2-1; 8 bases align to TRBD2. V was clipped by 9 bases and J by 2 bases; unmatched bases: 5. The CDR3 sequence is 14 residues long. Germline CDR1 KGHDR, CDR2 SFDVKD. The CDR3 bases are TGTGCCACCGGGGCCGGGGGGGCCTACAATGAGCAGTTCTTC. It specifies CATGAGGAYNEQFF.

This chain connects TRBV28 to TRBJ1-4, with TRBD1 matching over 8 bases. J gave up 7 bases and V 6 bases, and 19 bases lay outside the gene matches. The CDR3 has 18 amino acids. CDR1 and CDR2 from the germline V gene are MDHEN and SYDVKM. CDR3 sequence (DNA): TGTGCCAGCAGCGGACGACCGGGACAGGTTATGTTGGGTGAAAAACTGTTTTTT. Encoded protein: CASSGRPGQVMLGEKLFF.

The genes are TRBV4-1 and TRBJ2-7; maybe TRBD2 (6 bases). The CDR3 loop spans 15 amino acids. CDR1 is MGHRA and CDR2 is YSYEKL in the germline V gene. V was shortened by 0 bases and J by 5 bases, with 14 bases between the two germline ends. In nucleotides, the CDR3 is TGCGCCAGCAGCCAAGACGCCGGGAGACTGGACGAGCAGTACTTC. Protein product: CASSQDAGRLDEQYF.

The chain has TRBV7-6 and TRBJ1-3; TRBD1 matches at 8 bases. CDR1 SGHVS and CDR2 FNYEAQ come from the germline V gene. Trimming at V came to 5 bases and at J to 2 bases, leaving 5 bases not matched to a gene. CDR3 size: 15 residues. CDR3 amino acids: CASSQDRAAGNTIYF. The CDR3 DNA follows: TGTGCCAGCAGCCAGGACAGGGCGGCTGGAAACACCATATATTTT.

CDR3 bases: TGTGCCAGCAGTTACGATAGGGGGACCCAGTACTTC. Its protein is CASSYDRGTQYF. The V and J genes are TRBV7-2 and TRBJ2-5; TRBD1 is a possible D gene (5 bases). V was trimmed by 6 bases and J by 7 bases, leaving 12 bases between them. The CDR3 sequence is 12 residues long. Germline values: CDR1 SGHTA, CDR2 FQGNSA.

This rearrangement joins TRBV7-6 to TRBJ2-7; 10 bases align to TRBD1. The V and J ends lost 6 bases and 4 bases, in that order; junction bases with no gene match: 6. This CDR3 region has 14 residues. CDR1 SGHVS and CDR2 FNYEAQ come from the germline V gene. CDR3 amino acids: CASSSGTGVYEQYF. The DNA for the CDR3 is TGTGCCAGCAGTTCCGGGACAGGGGTTTACGAGCAGTACTTC. Full variable domain (outside the CDR3, taken from reference TRBV7-6 and TRBJ2-7): GAGVSQSPRYKVTKRGQDVALRCDPISGHVSLYWYRQALGQGPEFLTYFNYEAQQDKSGLPNDRFSAERPEGSISTLTIQRTEQRDSAMYRCASSSGTGVYEQYFGPGTRLTVT.

The rearrangement links TRBV30 to TRBJ1-6, with 7 bases fitting TRBD1. J gave up 9 bases and V 0 bases, and 8 bases lay outside the gene matches. This CDR3 is built from 15 residues. Germline values: CDR1 GTSNPN, CDR2 SVGIG (reference sequence). The CDR3 coding sequence is TGTGCCTGGAGTGTACCGCCAGGGGGACCTTCACCCCTCCACTTT. It specifies CAWSVPPGGPSPLHF.

This chain's CDR3 is CASSSQGPLGYTF. The CDR3 nucleotides are TGTGCCAGCAGCTCACAGGGCCCTTTGGGCTACACCTTC. This chain links TRBV7-9 with TRBJ1-2; D may be TRBD1 (6 bases). The germline V gene has CDR1 SEHNR and CDR2 FQNEAQ (reference sequence). Between the trimmed V and J ends, which lost 4 bases and 8 bases, there was a span of 14 bases. The CDR3 contains 13 residues.

The rearrangement joins TRBV18 to TRBJ2-5, with a weak D call TRBD2 (5 bases). Trimming cost V 3 bases and J 7 bases, with 18 bases left between them. The germline CDR1 and CDR2 sequences are KGHSH and LQKENI. The length of the CDR3 is 15 residues. CDR3 sequence: CASSPSATDGVTQYF. CDR3 nucleotide sequence: TGTGCCAGCTCACCCTCGGCGACCGACGGGGTGACCCAGTACTTC.

The chain has TRBV7-8 and TRBJ1-6; 8 positions agree with TRBD1. The trim removed 1 base at V and 10 bases at J, leaving 6 bases unmatched. The CDR3 has 15 amino acids. Germline CDR1 SGHVS, CDR2 FQNEAQ. CDR3 nucleotide sequence: TGTGCCAGCAGCTTAGATAGGACAGGGTCCTCACCCCTCCACTTT. Its protein product is CASSLDRTGSSPLHF.

The chain uses TRBV5-6 and TRBJ1-4; TRBD1 is a possible D gene (5 bases). CDR3 length equals 13 residues. V gave up 1 base and J gave up 6 bases, with 7 bases separating them. CDR1 is SGHDT and CDR2 is YYEEEE in the germline V gene. CDR3 DNA: TGTGCCAGCAGCTTGTTGACAGATGAAAAACTGTTTTTT. This gives the protein CASSLLTDEKLFF.

The chain uses TRBV3-1 (or the pseudogene TRBV3-2) and TRBJ1-3; D gene uncertain. The CDR3 is 13 residues long. Trimming took off 0 bases at V and 3 bases at J, with 3 bases between the two ends. CDR1 and CDR2 (germline): LGHDT, YNNKEL (reference sequence). Here the CDR3 reads CASSQDRGNTIYF. The CDR3, as DNA: TGTGCCAGCAGCCAAGATCGTGGAAACACCATATATTTT.